These 22 T cell receptor beta chains share one sample of origin, sequenced in a study of regulatory T cells in long-lasting Graves disease. The authors built TCR beta libraries using iRepertoire HTBI primers and Arm-PCR of CDR3 regions. MiXCR was run by TCRdb on the multiplex PCR reads, yielding one entry per CDR3 protein. The repertoire holds about 470,000 distinct CDR3 sequences, with more than 12% as singletons. Time point in this sample: newly diagnosed GD, antithyroid drugs for less than 3 months. PBMC RNA served as the TCR library source. Another study also made use of these data, one on T cells in Graves' hyperthyroidism and ophthalmopathy.

Here the sequenced sample was peripheral blood mononuclear cells (PBMCs), taken at new diagnosis, from a patient treated with antithyroid drugs. The receptors stem from a woman aged 25-40 years with Graves disease.

This clonotype was detected many times. The chain employs TRBV28 and TRBJ2-3; 10 positions match TRBD2. The V and J ends lost 10 bases and 2 bases, in that order; junction bases with no gene match: 12. The CDR3 is 16 amino acids. CDR1 is MDHEN, CDR2 SYDVKM, per germline. In DNA form, the CDR3 reads TGTGCCACCCGCTCTGATCTAGCGGGAGACACAGATACGCAGTATTTT. Its translation is CATRSDLAGDTDTQYF. The variable domain in full, completed from reference TRBV28 and TRBJ2-3, reads DVKVTQSSRYLVKRTGEKVFLECVQDMDHENMFWYRQDPGLGLRLIYFSYDVKMKEKGDIPEGYSVSREKKERFSLILESASTNQTSMYLCATRSDLAGDTDTQYFGPGTRLTVL.

The rearrangement uses TRBV6-5 and TRBJ2-3; 8 bases fit TRBD1. After removal of 2 bases from V and 2 bases from J, the junction contained 3 bases not matched to a gene. This CDR3 spans 15 amino acids. Germline assignment: CDR1 MNHEY and CDR2 SVGAGI. CDR3 DNA: TGTGCCAGCAGTTACCAACAGGGGGACACAGATACGCAGTATTTT. Protein product: CASSYQQGDTDTQYF.

This chain uses TRBV7-7 with TRBJ2-5, with 8 positions matching TRBD2. The CDR3 covers 13 residues. Germline V gives CDR1 SSHAT, CDR2 FNYEAQ (reference sequence). V lost 5 bases to trimming and J lost 7 bases; unmatched junction nucleotides: 6. The DNA for the CDR3 is TGTGCCAGCAGCCCCGGGAGGGCCCGGACCCAGTACTTC. Amino acid sequence: CASSPGRARTQYF.

J is TRBJ2-3 and V is TRBV9; tentatively, D is TRBD2 (7 bases). The germline CDR1 and CDR2 sequences are SGDLS and YYNGEE. The CDR3 runs 15 residues. V was clipped by 3 bases and J by 6 bases, with 17 bases between them. The CDR3 nucleotides are TGTGCCAGCAGCGACGGGACTACGCAGGGGGATACGCAGTATTTT. As protein: CASSDGTTQGDTQYF.

This clonotype was picked up many times. The V and J genes are TRBV29-1 and TRBJ2-4; 8 positions agree with TRBD1. The CDR3 sequence is 13 residues long. Germline V CDR1 and CDR2: SQVTM, ANQGSEA. The trim removed 2 bases at V and 6 bases at J, leaving 3 bases unmatched. CDR3 sequence: CSVESGTGNIQYF. DNA of the CDR3: TGCAGCGTTGAATCCGGGACAGGAAACATTCAGTACTTC.

This clonotype has ten or more counts. V is TRBV20-1 and J is TRBJ2-7; 8 nucleotides line up with TRBD1. The CDR3 consists of 14 residues. J lost 2 bases, V lost 6 bases, and 9 bases had no gene match. Germline assignment: CDR1 DFQATT and CDR2 SNEGSKA (reference sequence). Here the CDR3 reads CSARTGTGTYEQYF. The CDR3 bases are TGCAGTGCGCGAACCGGGACAGGCACCTACGAGCAGTACTTC.

The table lists this clonotype with many counts. This chain joins TRBV5-8 and TRBJ2-1; TRBD2 matches 8 bases. Trimming removed 2 bases from V and 8 bases from J; junction bases left unmatched: 12. The CDR3 runs 16 residues. Per germline, CDR1 SGHTS and CDR2 YDEGEE. The CDR3 DNA is TGTGCCAGCAGCTTCCTTTCGGGAGGGAAGTGGGATGAGCAGTTCTTC. Encoded protein: CASSFLSGGKWDEQFF.

This clonotype was picked up a small number of times. The V call is TRBV3-1, the J call TRBJ1-4; 11 bases align to TRBD1. The germline gives CDR1 LGHDT, CDR2 YNNKEL (reference sequence). The CDR3 has 15 residues. Trimming took 4 bases from V and 7 from J; bases not matched to a gene: 5. CDR3 amino acids: CASSLGTGGAEKLFF. In DNA, the CDR3 is TGTGCCAGCAGCCTGGGGACAGGGGGAGCTGAAAAACTGTTTTTT.

This clonotype occurred many times. V is TRBV18 and J is TRBJ1-1; D unresolved. The CDR3 has 14 residues. With 3 bases removed from V and 5 bases from J, the gap between germline ends came to 13 bases. CDR1 KGHSH and CDR2 LQKENI come from the germline V gene. The CDR3, as DNA: TGTGCCAGCTCACCTAGCAGGATAGGGACTGAAGCTTTCTTT. Amino acids: CASSPSRIGTEAFF.

In this sample, this clonotype turned up a few times. This rearrangement joins TRBV5-1 to TRBJ2-3; perhaps D is TRBD1 or TRBD2 (5 bases each). CDR1 is SGHRS and CDR2 is YFSETQ in the germline V gene. This CDR3 has 16 residues. Trimming stripped 1 base from V and 2 bases from J, with 14 bases between. As DNA, the CDR3 is TGCGCCAGCAGCTTGAATCCGGGACCTATCACAGATACGCAGTATTTT. It yields the protein CASSLNPGPITDTQYF.

The table lists this clonotype with many counts. The chain has TRBV6-2 or TRBV6-3 and TRBJ2-7; 7 nucleotides agree with TRBD1. The CDR3 consists of 15 residues. Germline-derived CDR1 and CDR2 are MNHEY and SVGEGT. V shed 4 bases and J 1 base; nucleotides not matched to a gene: 7. The CDR3 region is CASSFRQGASYEQYF. DNA for the CDR3: TGTGCCAGCAGTTTTCGACAGGGAGCTTCCTACGAGCAGTACTTC.

This clonotype was detected a few times. V gene TRBV7-2 combines with J gene TRBJ2-1, with D perhaps matching TRBD2 (5 bases). Germline V lookup: CDR1 SGHTA, CDR2 FQGNSA. The CDR3 loop spans 15 amino acids. Between the trimmed V and J ends, which lost 1 base and 9 bases, there was a span of 16 bases. For the CDR3, the DNA is TGTGCCAGCAGCTTAGTTTTGGAAGCGGTGGTTGAGCAGTTCTTC. It encodes CASSLVLEAVVEQFF.

This clonotype was counted many times. The chain has TRBV6-1 and TRBJ2-5; TRBD2 agrees at 11 bases. The germline CDR1 and CDR2 sequences are MNHNS and SASEGT. This CDR3 is 17 amino acids long. J was trimmed by 3 bases and V by 7 bases; bases with no gene match: 13. CDR3: CASIRTGRGLAEETQYF. The CDR3 DNA reads TGTGCCAGCATCCGAACAGGAAGGGGACTAGCGGAAGAGACCCAGTACTTC.

The chain combines TRBV10-3 with TRBJ2-3; D unclear. The V gene's germline CDR1 is ENHRY and CDR2 SYGVKD. The CDR3 sequence is 13 residues long. Trimming removed 3 bases from V and 3 bases from J, with 7 bases in between. CDR3 nucleotides: TGTGCCATCAGTGAATTCTCAACAGATACGCAGTATTTT. The encoded protein is CAISEFSTDTQYF.

This clonotype was recorded at least ten times. The CDR3 bases are TGTGCCATCAGTGAGGCGTCGGGGTTAGAGACCCAGTACTTC. This encodes CAISEASGLETQYF. V usage is TRBV10-3 and J usage is TRBJ2-5; possibly TRBD2 for D (5 bases). CDR1 and CDR2 from the germline V gene are ENHRY and SYGVKD. Trimming cost V 2 bases and J 4 bases, with 11 bases left between them. The CDR3 loop spans 14 amino acids.

In this sample, this clonotype turned up many times. The chain is built from TRBV24-1 and TRBJ2-5; 15 positions agree with TRBD2. Trimming took 3 bases from V and 1 from J; bases not matched to a gene: 5. The CDR3 totals 18 residues. Germline CDR1 KGHDR, CDR2 SFDVKD. The DNA for the CDR3 is TGTGCCACCAGTGATAGAGGACTAGCGGGAGGGCCCCAAGAGACCCAGTACTTC. Its translation: CATSDRGLAGGPQETQYF.

This clonotype was seen more than once but under ten times. The chain carries TRBV24-1 and TRBJ2-3; no clear D gene. This CDR3 comprises 12 residues. V dropped 4 bases and J dropped 4 bases, with 5 bases sitting between them. CDR1 is KGHDR, CDR2 SFDVKD, per germline. The CDR3 here is CATSDFADTQYF. Written as DNA, the CDR3 is TGTGCCACCAGTGACTTTGCAGATACGCAGTATTTT.

This clonotype appeared a few times. This sequence joins TRBV29-1 and TRBJ1-1, with a tentative D call TRBD1 (5 bases). Trimming cost V 3 bases and J 6 bases, with 17 bases left between them. The CDR3 contains 14 residues. Germline V gene lookup returns CDR1 SQVTM and CDR2 ANQGSEA. The CDR3 here is CSVEGPEGYPEAFF. The CDR3 DNA reads as TGCAGCGTTGAGGGTCCGGAGGGGTATCCTGAAGCTTTCTTT.

This clonotype has ten or more counts. The chain uses TRBV2 and TRBJ2-5, with D tentatively TRBD1 (6 bases). This CDR3 has 14 residues. V lost 3 bases to trimming and J lost 1 base, with 9 bases between them. Germline V lookup: CDR1 SNHLY, CDR2 FYNNEI. In DNA form, the CDR3 reads TGTGCCAGCAGTGAGTGGACAGTCCAAGAGACCCAGTACTTC. Translated, it gives CASSEWTVQETQYF.

There are a few counts of this clonotype. The junction and the germline gene differ at one end; a read error may be behind it. V is TRBV9 and J is TRBJ2-1; D is perhaps TRBD2 (5 bases). The CDR3 totals 12 residues. The germline V gene has CDR1 SGDLS and CDR2 YYNGEE. CDR3 nucleotides: TGTGCCAGTAGCGTAGGAATGGGGGAGCAGTTCTTC. Protein product: CASSVGMGEQFF.

This clonotype was picked up a small number of times. The V gene is TRBV19, the J gene TRBJ2-7; 8 bases line up with TRBD1. The CDR3 is 15 amino acids. Per germline, CDR1 LNHDA and CDR2 SQIVND (reference sequence). V dropped 5 bases and J dropped 2; count of bases not matched to a gene: 8. This chain's CDR3 is CASSARDRPTYEQYF. CDR3 nucleotide sequence: TGTGCCAGTAGTGCCCGGGACAGGCCGACCTACGAGCAGTACTTC.

This clonotype has just a few counts. The J gene is TRBJ2-7, the V gene TRBV29-1; D not resolved. Germline CDR1 reads SQVTM; CDR2 reads ANQGSEA. V was pared by 0 bases and J by 3 bases, with 3 bases between. The CDR3 has 11 amino acids. CDR3 in amino acids: CSVEDNYEQYF. DNA of the CDR3: TGCAGCGTTGAAGATAACTACGAGCAGTACTTC.